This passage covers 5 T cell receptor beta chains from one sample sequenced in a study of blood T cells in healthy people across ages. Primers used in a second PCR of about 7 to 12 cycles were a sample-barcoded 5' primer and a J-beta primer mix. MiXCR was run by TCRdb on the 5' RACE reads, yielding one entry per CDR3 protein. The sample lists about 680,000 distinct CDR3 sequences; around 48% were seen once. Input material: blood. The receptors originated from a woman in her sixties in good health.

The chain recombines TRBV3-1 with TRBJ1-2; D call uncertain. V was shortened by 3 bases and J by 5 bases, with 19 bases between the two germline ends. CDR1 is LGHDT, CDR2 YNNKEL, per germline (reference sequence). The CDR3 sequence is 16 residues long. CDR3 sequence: CASSQEAGPMGYGYTF. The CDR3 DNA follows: TGTGCCAGCAGCCAGGAAGCAGGACCTATGGGGTATGGCTACACCTTC.

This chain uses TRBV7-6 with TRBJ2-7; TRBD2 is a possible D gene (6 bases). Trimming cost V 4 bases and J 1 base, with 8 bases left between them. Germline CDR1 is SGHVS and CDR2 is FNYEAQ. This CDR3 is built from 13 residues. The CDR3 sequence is CASSSTRSYEQYF. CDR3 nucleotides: TGTGCCAGCAGCTCGACTAGATCCTACGAGCAGTACTTC. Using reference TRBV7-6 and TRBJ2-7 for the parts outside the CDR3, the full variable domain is GAGVSQSPRYKVTKRGQDVALRCDPISGHVSLYWYRQALGQGPEFLTYFNYEAQQDKSGLPNDRFSAERPEGSISTLTIQRTEQRDSAMYRCASSSTRSYEQYFGPGTRLTVT.

The CDR3 spells CASSSDWGGTEQFF. The CDR3 region has the DNA TGCGCCAGCAGCTCTGACTGGGGGGGGACTGAGCAGTTCTTC. This chain connects TRBV5-1 to TRBJ2-1; 7 bases agree with TRBD2. The germline gives CDR1 SGHRS, CDR2 YFSETQ. CDR3 length: 14 residues. The junction had 9 bases not matched to a gene; V was cut back by 3 bases and J by 9 bases.

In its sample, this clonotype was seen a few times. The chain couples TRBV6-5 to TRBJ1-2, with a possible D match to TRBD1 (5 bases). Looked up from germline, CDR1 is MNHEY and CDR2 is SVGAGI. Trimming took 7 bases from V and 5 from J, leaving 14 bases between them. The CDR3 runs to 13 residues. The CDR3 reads CASTRGVNYGYTF. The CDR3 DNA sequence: TGTGCCAGCACTCGAGGGGTAAATTATGGCTACACCTTC.

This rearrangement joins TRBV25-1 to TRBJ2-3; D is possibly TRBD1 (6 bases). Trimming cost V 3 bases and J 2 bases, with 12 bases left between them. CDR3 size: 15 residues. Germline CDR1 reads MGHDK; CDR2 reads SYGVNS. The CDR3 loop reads CASSEDSGITDTQYF. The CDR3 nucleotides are TGTGCCAGCAGTGAGGACAGTGGGATCACAGATACGCAGTATTTT.